The T cell receptor beta chain described here comes from a study of blood T cell repertoires in COVID-19. Study in general: There were acute and convalescent COVID-19 samples, and they came from the United States, Italy and Spain. Nucleic acid was either cDNA or gDNA, and it came from T cells, B-cell-depleted T cells, or PBMCs.

In the original analysis: From reference gene primer amplification, estimates of nucleated cell counts were derived. Assay used: immunoSEQ multiplex PCR; TCRdb lists only in-frame clones, some missing. V and J calls and clone size are as listed in that table; D and trimming were resolved from the DNA. The sample yields some 41,000 clones, more than 65% seen once. The J segment lost 5 bases and the V segment lost 5 bases, leaving 6 bases of the junction unmatched. Germline CDR1 and CDR2: SEHNR and FQNEAQ (reference sequence). CDR3 size: 14 residues. This TCR was sampled from a woman aged 65 to 85 with acute or convalescent COVID-19. Sequencing was performed on peripheral blood. The V and J genes are TRBV7-9 and TRBJ1-1, with 9 nucleotides matching TRBD1. The CDR3 DNA reads as TGTGCCAGCAGCGGAGACAGGGGGTCGACTGAAGCTTTCTTT. This codes for CASSGDRGSTEAFF. The variable domain in full, with the rest retrieved from reference TRBV7-9 and TRBJ1-1, is DTGVSQNPRHKITKRGQNVTFRCDPISEHNRLYWYRQTLGQGPEFLTYFQNEAQLEKSRLLSDRFSAERPKGSFSTLEIQRTEQGDSAMYLCASSGDRGSTEAFFGQGTRLTVV.